This TCR beta chain came from a study of T cell responses to AZD1222 COVID-19 vaccine. The V gene's germline CDR1 is LNHDA and CDR2 SQIVND (reference sequence). CDR3 length equals 13 residues. V lost 5 bases, J lost 1 base, and 9 bases lay in between. Using immunoSEQ multiplex PCR, the repertoire was profiled, and TCRdb retains in-frame clones only, with some absent. The sample yields roughly 130,000 clones, 80% to 90% seen once. Material: peripheral blood, obtained on day 0 of AZD1222 vaccination. This sequence joins TRBV19 and TRBJ2-7, with D tentatively TRBD1 (6 bases). The sequence was collected from an adult in good health. The CDR3 bases are TGTGCCAGTAGTTCACAGGGTTCCTACGAGCAGTACTTC. Its protein is CASSSQGSYEQYF. Using reference TRBV19 and TRBJ2-7 for the parts outside the CDR3, the full variable domain is DGGITQSPKYLFRKEGQNVTLSCEQNLNHDAMYWYRQDPGQGLRLIYYSQIVNDFQKGDIAEGYSVSREKKESFPLTVTSAQKNPTAFYLCASSSQGSYEQYFGPGTRLTVT.